The 27 T cell receptor beta chains listed next were all sequenced from one sample in a study of T cells after yellow fever vaccination. MiXCR was run by TCRdb on the 5' RACE reads, yielding one entry per CDR3 protein. This repertoire shows around 46,000 distinct CDR3 sequences, roughly 7% found once; its top ten account for over 25%. Sequencing used CD8+ T cells sorted from PBMCs, obtained approximately 16 days after the first yellow fever vaccination. These receptors originate from a man aged 18 to 29 who received the YFV17D yellow fever vaccine.

This clonotype appeared many times. The V gene is TRBV19, the J gene TRBJ2-7; TRBD2 is a possible D gene (5 bases). This CDR3 comprises 13 residues. Between the trimmed V and J ends, which lost 3 bases and 2 bases, there was a span of 8 bases. The germline gives CDR1 LNHDA, CDR2 SQIVND (reference sequence). The CDR3 bases are TGTGCCAGTAGTATCGAGGGCGCCTACGAGCAGTACTTC. Its translation: CASSIEGAYEQYF.

This clonotype was observed many times. The J gene is TRBJ1-1, the V gene TRBV6-5, with a possible D match to TRBD1 (5 bases). V was shortened by 6 bases and J by 10 bases, with 15 bases between the two germline ends. The CDR3 loop spans 12 amino acids. CDR1 and CDR2 from the germline V gene are MNHEY and SVGAGI. The CDR3 DNA follows: TGTGCCAGCAGGCTCCAGGGTGGGTTAGCTTTCTTT. This translates into CASRLQGGLAFF.

This clonotype has at least ten counts. The chain is built from TRBV6-4 and TRBJ2-1; D may match TRBD1 or TRBD2 (6 bases each). V dropped 2 bases and J dropped 4 bases, with 9 bases sitting between them. The germline V gene encodes CDR1 MRHNA and CDR2 SNTAGT. This CDR3 comprises 14 residues. The CDR3 reads CASSDRGDYNEQFF. In DNA form, the CDR3 reads TGTGCCAGCAGTGACAGGGGGGATTACAATGAGCAGTTCTTC.

This clonotype was counted ten times or more. The rearrangement uses TRBV6-5 and TRBJ2-2; 10 nucleotides line up with TRBD1. V was pared by 4 bases and J by 8 bases, with 13 bases of the junction left unmatched. The length of the CDR3 is 17 residues. The V gene's germline CDR1 is MNHEY and CDR2 SVGAGI. CDR3 in amino acids: CASSFQKPGQGPGELFF. CDR3 nucleotide sequence: TGTGCCAGCAGTTTCCAAAAGCCGGGACAGGGGCCAGGGGAGCTGTTTTTT.

This clonotype has at least ten counts. The rearrangement joins TRBV6-5 to TRBJ2-1; TRBD2 agrees at 9 bases. The CDR3 sequence is 14 residues long. Trimming removed 6 bases from V and 4 bases from J; junction bases left unmatched: 4. Germline lookup yields CDR1 MNHEY and CDR2 SVGAGI. CDR3 nucleotides: TGTGCCAGCAGCGCGGGGGGGCATTACAATGAGCAGTTCTTC. Residues: CASSAGGHYNEQFF.

This clonotype showed up many times. The chain uses TRBV7-8 and TRBJ2-1, with D hard to call. The CDR3 totals 15 residues. V lost 2 bases and J lost 0, with 8 bases in between. Germline V gene sequence: CDR1 SGHVS, CDR2 FQNEAQ. The CDR3: CASSLQVSSYNEQFF. CDR3 nucleotide sequence: TGTGCCAGCAGCTTACAAGTGAGCTCCTACAATGAGCAGTTCTTC.

This clonotype was detected only a few times. The J gene is TRBJ2-1, the V gene TRBV4-3, with 7 nucleotides matching TRBD1. This CDR3 spans 15 amino acids. CDR1 and CDR2 (germline): LGHNA, YSLEER. Unmatched junction bases numbered 9, after V lost 5 bases and J lost 5 bases. CDR3: CASSISGGLHNEQFF. CDR3 nucleotide sequence: TGCGCCAGCAGCATCTCAGGGGGTCTCCACAATGAGCAGTTCTTC.

The rearrangement joins TRBV10-3 to TRBJ2-7; TRBD1 matches 7 bases. The CDR3 covers 14 residues. Trimming cost V 4 bases and J 6 bases; bases outside gene matches: 9. Germline-derived CDR1 and CDR2 are ENHRY and SYGVKD. Here the CDR3 DNA reads TGTGCCATCAGTGGGGGGACCCGGGACAGCGAGCAGTACGTC. This translates into CAISGGTRDSEQYV.

This clonotype has ten or more counts. In DNA, the CDR3 is TGTGCCAGCAGCTGGCCACCGGACACCGAATCCACTGAAGCTTTCTTT. Its translation: CASSWPPDTESTEAFF. The chain has TRBV7-9 and TRBJ1-1, with D possibly being TRBD1 (5 bases). From germline, CDR1 is SEHNR and CDR2 FQNEAQ (reference sequence). The CDR3 is 16 residues long. Between the trimmed V and J ends, which lost 4 bases and 4 bases, there was a span of 19 bases.

This clonotype showed up many times. The chain carries TRBV5-6 and TRBJ1-1; no clear D gene. V dropped 1 base and J dropped 2 bases, with 0 bases sitting between them. The CDR3 is 11 residues long. Germline lookup yields CDR1 SGHDT and CDR2 YYEEEE. CDR3 in amino acids: CASSLNTEAFF. The DNA for the CDR3 is TGTGCCAGCAGCTTGAACACTGAAGCTTTCTTT.

The table lists this clonotype with a few counts. The chain employs TRBV7-9 and TRBJ1-2; no firm D call. Trimming removed 7 bases from V and 6 bases from J, with 12 bases in between. The germline CDR1 and CDR2 sequences are SEHNR and FQNEAQ (reference sequence). The CDR3 is made up of 12 amino acids. The CDR3 here is CASTERLDGYTF. DNA for the CDR3: TGTGCCAGCACCGAGAGATTGGATGGCTACACCTTC.

The gene calls are TRBV10-3 and TRBJ1-5; 7 bases align to TRBD1. CDR3 length equals 14 residues. Germline-derived CDR1 and CDR2 are ENHRY and SYGVKD. Trimming at V came to 11 bases and at J to 4 bases, leaving 11 bases not matched to a gene. CDR3 DNA sequence: TGTGCCGCAGCAGGACAGGCCATTAATCAGCCCCAGCATTTT. Protein sequence: CAAAGQAINQPQHF.

This clonotype was counted at least ten times. The chain is built from TRBV7-3 and TRBJ2-1, with D possibly being TRBD1 (7 bases). Trimming took off 3 bases at V and 7 bases at J, with 16 bases between the two ends. The CDR3 is 15 residues long. Per the germline V gene, CDR1 is SGHTA and CDR2 is FQGTGA. The CDR3 DNA follows: TGTGCCAGCAGCTTGTTCGGAGGGGGCCATAATGAGCAGTTCTTC. Protein: CASSLFGGGHNEQFF.

This clonotype was seen once. A much bigger clone sits one base away, suggesting this may be a read error. The chain recombines TRBV6-1 with TRBJ1-5; D unresolved. The CDR3 sequence is 14 residues long. Germline CDR1 MNHNS, CDR2 SASEGT. The CDR3 loop reads CASRPLDSNQPRHF. The CDR3 nucleotides read TGTGCCAGCAGACCCCTGGATAGCAATCAGCCCCGGCATTTT.

This clonotype was recorded many times. V usage is TRBV7-8 and J usage is TRBJ1-3; D unclear. Germline values: CDR1 SGHVS, CDR2 FQNEAQ. The CDR3 is 14 amino acids. Between the trimmed V and J ends, which lost 3 bases and 4 bases, there was a span of 10 bases. The CDR3 loop is CASSFGIHGNTIYF. Here the CDR3 DNA reads TGTGCCAGCAGCTTCGGGATCCACGGAAACACCATATATTTT.

This clonotype came up many times. The genes are TRBV7-2 and TRBJ2-1, with 12 bases identical to TRBD2. The junction had 9 bases not matched to a gene; V was cut back by 5 bases and J by 4 bases. Germline-derived CDR1 and CDR2 are SGHTA and FQGNSA. The CDR3 runs 17 residues. The CDR3 sequence is CASSIRLAGASYNEQFF. The CDR3 nucleotides read TGTGCCAGCAGCATCCGACTAGCGGGGGCCTCATACAATGAGCAGTTCTTC.

There are many counts of this clonotype. V gene TRBV29-1 combines with J gene TRBJ2-5; D is unclear. With 3 bases removed from V and 3 bases from J, the gap between germline ends came to 8 bases. Germline V gene lookup returns CDR1 SQVTM and CDR2 ANQGSEA. The CDR3 consists of 12 residues. This chain's CDR3 is CSVESDEETQYF. The CDR3 nucleotides are TGCAGCGTTGAGTCAGATGAAGAGACCCAGTACTTC.

At least ten counts were recorded for this clonotype. The chain couples TRBV19 to TRBJ2-2; unclear D gene. The length of the CDR3 is 15 residues. Trimming stripped 2 bases from V and 4 bases from J, with 11 bases between. In germline, CDR1 is LNHDA, CDR2 SQIVND (reference sequence). Written as DNA, the CDR3 is TGTGCCAGTAGTATATGGCAAGGCCCCACCGGGGAGCTGTTTTTT. Translating gives CASSIWQGPTGELFF.

This clonotype has ten or more counts. This chain joins TRBV27 and TRBJ2-7; the D gene could be TRBD1 or TRBD2 (5 bases each). Trimming took 4 bases from V and 7 from J, leaving 23 bases between them. The CDR3 has 16 residues. Germline V CDR1 and CDR2: MNHEY, SMNVEV (reference sequence). CDR3 amino acids: CASSSLPRGLLGEQYV. The CDR3 region has the DNA TGTGCCAGCAGTTCCCTACCACGGGGCCTGCTGGGGGAGCAGTACGTC.

This clonotype came up many times. The chain recombines TRBV5-6 with TRBJ1-5, with D uncertain. Trimming removed 4 bases from V and 6 bases from J, with 17 bases in between. Looked up from germline, CDR1 is SGHDT and CDR2 is YYEEEE. CDR3 length: 15 amino acids. CDR3 region: CASSRGQDSGQPQHF. For the CDR3, the DNA is TGTGCCAGCAGCCGTGGGCAGGACTCGGGTCAGCCCCAGCATTTT.

This clonotype occurred many times. The chain has TRBV7-9 and TRBJ2-7; D is ambiguous. The V and J ends lost 1 base and 2 bases respectively, with 12 bases between them. Germline CDR1 reads SEHNR; CDR2 reads FQNEAQ (reference sequence). There are 15 residues in the CDR3. The CDR3 loop reads CASSLVISGTYEQYF. The CDR3, as DNA: TGTGCCAGCAGCTTAGTAATATCAGGAACCTACGAGCAGTACTTC.

The CDR3 loop is CSVESARGPGYTF. The CDR3, as DNA: TGCAGCGTTGAATCGGCCAGGGGGCCTGGCTACACCTTC. This chain joins TRBV29-1 and TRBJ1-2; 8 bases agree with TRBD1. CDR1 is SQVTM, CDR2 ANQGSEA, per germline. The CDR3 covers 13 residues. The V segment lost 2 bases and the J segment 7 bases; nucleotides outside the gene matches: 6.

This clonotype has a count of ten or more. The rearrangement joins TRBV2 to TRBJ1-3, with D unclear. The CDR3 loop spans 14 amino acids. Per germline, CDR1 SNHLY and CDR2 FYNNEI. V lost 7 bases, J lost 0 bases, and 10 bases lay in between. The CDR3 coding sequence is TGTGCCAGCAATCCAAAGAGCTCTGGAAACACCATATATTTT. Protein product: CASNPKSSGNTIYF.

This clonotype was recorded many times. The chain uses TRBV4-1 and TRBJ1-2, with D perhaps TRBD1 (6 bases). There are 15 residues in the CDR3. V was cut by 2 bases and J by 0 bases, with 10 bases left in between. Germline V gene sequence: CDR1 MGHRA, CDR2 YSYEKL. The CDR3 loop reads CASSQTDRSNYGYTF. Written as DNA, the CDR3 is TGCGCCAGCAGCCAAACGGACAGATCTAACTATGGCTACACCTTC.

This clonotype has a count of ten or more. The CDR3 region has the DNA TGTGCCAGCAGCTTGGGGACAAAAACCTACGAGCAGTACTTC. Encoded protein: CASSLGTKTYEQYF. The V gene is TRBV7-2, the J gene TRBJ2-7; D is possibly TRBD1 (6 bases). Trimming took off 3 bases at V and 2 bases at J, with 11 bases between the two ends. This CDR3 region has 14 residues. The germline V gene has CDR1 SGHTA and CDR2 FQGNSA.

On this clonotype itself: A much larger clone differs from this one at a single base, so this may be a read error. The V and J genes are TRBV11-2 and TRBJ2-1, with TRBD1 matching over 9 bases. V gave up 5 bases and J gave up 5 bases; unmatched junction bases: 13. Germline assignment: CDR1 SGHAT and CDR2 FQNNGV. CDR3 length equals 17 residues. The CDR3 nucleotides are TGTGCCAGCAGCCCAGTACCGGGACAGGGAAAAGACAATGAGCAGTTCTTC. Encoded protein: CASSPVPGQGKDNEQFF.

This clonotype was seen at least ten times. The chain combines TRBV27 with TRBJ1-1; possibly TRBD1 for D (5 bases). Germline V gene sequence: CDR1 MNHEY, CDR2 SMNVEV (reference sequence). The CDR3 spans 15 residues. With 5 bases removed from V and 0 bases from J, the gap between germline ends came to 13 bases. CDR3 sequence reads: CASSELWGLNTEAFF. CDR3 nucleotide sequence: TGTGCCAGCAGTGAGTTGTGGGGCTTGAACACTGAAGCTTTCTTT.